This T cell receptor beta chain was sequenced for a study of response to subunit inactivated influenza vaccine. Study-wide results and limits: It was the authors' suggestion that each seasonal influenza vaccination recruits few new T cells.

Trimming took 0 bases from V and 2 from J, leaving 15 bases between them. Germline CDR1 reads LNHNV; CDR2 reads YYDKDF (reference sequence). The CDR3 extends over 17 amino acids. In the case of this clonotype: Its antigen is undetermined.

MiXCR, applied by TCRdb to the RT-PCR reads, yields one record per CDR3 protein. The sample has 700,000 to 900,000 distinct CDR3 sequences, over 20% seen once. This sequence joins TRBV15 and TRBJ2-3; D remains unclear. Here the sequenced sample was PBMCs from blood, taken roughly 5 days after vaccination. This clonotype was sampled from a man aged 45-65 years who received an inactivated influenza vaccine. CDR3: CATSREARSIPTDTQYF. The CDR3 coding sequence is TGTGCCACCAGCAGAGAGGCTCGCTCCATACCCACAGATACGCAGTATTTT.